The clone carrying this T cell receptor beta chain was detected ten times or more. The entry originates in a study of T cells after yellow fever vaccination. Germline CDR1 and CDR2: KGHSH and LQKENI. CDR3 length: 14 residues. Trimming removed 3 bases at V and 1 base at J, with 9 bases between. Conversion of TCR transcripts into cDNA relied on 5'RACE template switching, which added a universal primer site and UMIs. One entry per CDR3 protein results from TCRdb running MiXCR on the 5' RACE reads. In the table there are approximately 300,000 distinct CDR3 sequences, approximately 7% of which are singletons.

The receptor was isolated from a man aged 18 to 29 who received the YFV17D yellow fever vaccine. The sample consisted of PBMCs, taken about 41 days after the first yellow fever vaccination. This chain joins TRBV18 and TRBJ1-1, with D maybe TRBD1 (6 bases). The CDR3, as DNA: TGTGCCAGCTCACCCCGGACAGCGAACACTGAAGCTTTCTTT. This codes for CASSPRTANTEAFF.